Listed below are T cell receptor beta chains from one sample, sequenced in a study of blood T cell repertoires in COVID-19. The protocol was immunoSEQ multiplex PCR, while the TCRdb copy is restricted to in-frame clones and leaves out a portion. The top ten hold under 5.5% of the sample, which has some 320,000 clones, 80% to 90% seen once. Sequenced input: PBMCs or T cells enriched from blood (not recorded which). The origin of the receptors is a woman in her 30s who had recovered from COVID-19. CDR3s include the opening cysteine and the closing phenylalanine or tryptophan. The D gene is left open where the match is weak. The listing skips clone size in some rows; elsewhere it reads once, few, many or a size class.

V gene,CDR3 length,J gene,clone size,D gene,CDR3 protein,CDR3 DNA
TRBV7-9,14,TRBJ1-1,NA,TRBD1,CASSPDRPYTEAFF,TGTGCCAGCAGCCCGGACAGGCCGTACACTGAAGCTTTCTTT
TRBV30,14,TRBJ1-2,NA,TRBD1,CAWSPGTGDFGYTF,TGTGCCTGGAGTCCTGGGACAGGGGACTTTGGCTACACCTTC
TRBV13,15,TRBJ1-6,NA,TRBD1,CASSTRGRTNSPLHF,TGTGCCAGCAGCACAAGGGGGCGAACGAATTCACCCCTCCACTTT
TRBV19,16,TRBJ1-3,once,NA,CASRPSGEVTGNTIYF,TGTGCCAGTAGGCCTTCGGGGGAAGTGACTGGAAACACCATATATTTT
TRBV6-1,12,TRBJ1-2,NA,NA,CASSDVRDGYTF,TGTGCCAGCAGTGACGTCAGGGATGGCTACACCTTC
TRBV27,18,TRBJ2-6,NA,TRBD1,CASSSRGRGLSGANVLTF,TGTGCCAGCAGTTCCAGGGGGCGGGGACTCTCTGGGGCCAACGTCCTGACTTTC
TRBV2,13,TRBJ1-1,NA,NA,CASTRTSGTTAFF,TGTGCCAGCACCCGAACCTCCGGGACAACCGCTTTCTTT
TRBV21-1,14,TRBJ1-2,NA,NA,CASSRKGTVYGYTF,TGTGCCAGCAGCCGGAAAGGGACAGTCTATGGCTACACCTTC
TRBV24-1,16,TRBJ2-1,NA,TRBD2,CATSGGEGSSYNEQFF,TGTGCCACCAGTGGGGGGGAGGGTAGCTCCTACAATGAGCAGTTCTTC
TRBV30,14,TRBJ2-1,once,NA,CAWGPGSPGNEQFF,TGTGCCTGGGGCCCAGGGTCCCCCGGCAATGAGCAGTTCTTC
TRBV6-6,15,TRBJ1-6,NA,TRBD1,CASAGQGLNNSPLHF,TGTGCCAGCGCAGGACAGGGGCTGAATAATTCACCCCTCCACTTT
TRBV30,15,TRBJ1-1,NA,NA,CAWSRTDTKNTEAFF,TGTGCCTGGAGTCGGACGGACACTAAGAACACTGAAGCTTTCTTT
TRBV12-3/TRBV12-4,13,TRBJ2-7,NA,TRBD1,CATRLQGTREQYF,TGTGCCACCAGATTACAGGGGACACGCGAGCAGTACTTC
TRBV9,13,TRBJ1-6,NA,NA,CASSPRGDSPLHF,TGTGCCAGCAGCCCACGCGGAGATTCACCCCTCCACTTT
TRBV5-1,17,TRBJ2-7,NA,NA,CASSIHFRDSALLEQYF,TGCGCCAGCAGCATCCACTTCCGGGACTCCGCCCTTCTGGAGCAGTACTTC
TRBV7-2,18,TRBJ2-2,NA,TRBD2,CASSLPSGGRPNTGELFF,TGTGCCAGCAGCTTGCCTAGCGGGGGCCGACCGAACACCGGGGAGCTGTTTTTT
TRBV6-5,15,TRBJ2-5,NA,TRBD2,CASSTVGLAWETQYF,TGTGCCAGCAGTACCGTCGGACTAGCGTGGGAGACCCAGTACTTC
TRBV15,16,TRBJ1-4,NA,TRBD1,CATSSDRTGRKEKLFF,TGTGCCACCAGCAGTGATAGGACAGGGCGGAAGGAAAAACTGTTTTTT
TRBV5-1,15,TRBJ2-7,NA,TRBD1,CASSLWTGVPYEQYF,TGCGCCAGCAGCTTGTGGACAGGGGTCCCCTACGAGCAGTACTTC
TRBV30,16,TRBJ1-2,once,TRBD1,CAWSVPRWRTGGGYTF,TGTGCCTGGAGTGTACCCCGCTGGAGGACAGGGGGCGGCTACACCTTC
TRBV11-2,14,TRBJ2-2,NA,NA,CASSLDSDTGELFF,TGTGCCAGCAGCTTAGACTCCGACACCGGGGAGCTGTTTTTT
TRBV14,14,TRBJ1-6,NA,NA,CASSPTEYNSPLHF,TGTGCCAGCAGCCCTACAGAGTATAATTCACCCCTCCACTTT
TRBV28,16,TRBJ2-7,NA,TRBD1,CASSFGTGRSSYEQYF,TGTGCCAGCAGTTTCGGGACAGGCCGTAGCTCCTACGAGCAGTACTTC